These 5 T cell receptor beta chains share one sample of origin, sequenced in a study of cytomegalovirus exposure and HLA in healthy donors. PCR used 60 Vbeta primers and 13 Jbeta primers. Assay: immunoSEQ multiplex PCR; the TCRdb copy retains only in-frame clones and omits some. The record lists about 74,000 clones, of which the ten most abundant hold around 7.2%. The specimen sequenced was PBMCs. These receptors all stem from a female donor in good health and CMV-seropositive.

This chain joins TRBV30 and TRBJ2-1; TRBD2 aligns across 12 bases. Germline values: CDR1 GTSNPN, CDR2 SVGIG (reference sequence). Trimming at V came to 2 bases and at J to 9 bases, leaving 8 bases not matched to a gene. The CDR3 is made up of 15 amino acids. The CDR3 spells CAWSLLAGGPSEQFF. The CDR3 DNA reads TGTGCCTGGAGTCTCCTAGCGGGGGGGCCCTCTGAGCAGTTCTTC.

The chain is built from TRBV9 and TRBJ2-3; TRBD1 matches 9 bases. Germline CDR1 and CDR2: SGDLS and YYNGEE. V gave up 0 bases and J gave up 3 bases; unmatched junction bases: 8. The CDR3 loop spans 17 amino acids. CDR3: CASSVGTGASSTDTQYF. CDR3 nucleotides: TGTGCCAGCAGCGTAGGGACAGGGGCGAGTAGTACAGATACGCAGTATTTT.

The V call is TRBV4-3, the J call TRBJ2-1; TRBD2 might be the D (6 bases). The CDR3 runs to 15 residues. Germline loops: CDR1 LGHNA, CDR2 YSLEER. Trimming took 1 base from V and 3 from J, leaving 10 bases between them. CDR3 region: CASSQAGLGYNEQFF. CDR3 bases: TGCGCCAGCAGCCAAGCGGGACTGGGCTACAATGAGCAGTTCTTC.

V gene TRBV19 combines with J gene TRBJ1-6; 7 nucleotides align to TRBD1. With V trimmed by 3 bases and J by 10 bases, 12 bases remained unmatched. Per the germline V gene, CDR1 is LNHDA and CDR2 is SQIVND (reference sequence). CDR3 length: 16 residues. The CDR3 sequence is CASSITGEGGSSPLHF. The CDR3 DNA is TGTGCCAGTAGTATTACAGGGGAAGGGGGATCCTCACCCCTCCACTTT.

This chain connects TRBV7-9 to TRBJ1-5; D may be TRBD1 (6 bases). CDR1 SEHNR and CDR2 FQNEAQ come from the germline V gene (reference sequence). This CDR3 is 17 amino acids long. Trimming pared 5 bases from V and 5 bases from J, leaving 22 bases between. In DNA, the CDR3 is TGTGCCAGCAGCAAAGAGGAAACAGGGCTGGGGCATCAGCCCCAGCATTTT. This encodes CASSKEETGLGHQPQHF.